The source of this T cell receptor (beta chain) is a study of neurological immune-mediated disorders. Study results and limitations: Multiple sclerosis, the disease with the least TCR clonal expansion, fell below healthy controls, whereas HTLV-1-associated myelopathy showed the most.

This CDR3 is built from 15 residues. Trimming took 0 bases from V and 1 from J; bases not matched to a gene: 5. Per germline, CDR1 DFQATT and CDR2 SNEGSKA (reference sequence). Each CDR3 protein is one row after TCRdb ran MiXCR on the 5' RACE reads. The sample has some 46,000 distinct CDR3 sequences, 10% seen once. The table lists this clonotype with many counts. No antigen is known for it. The sequence derives from a man aged 70-80 years with HTLV-1-associated myelopathy (HAM/TSP). V gene TRBV20-1 combines with J gene TRBJ2-5, with 7 bases fitting TRBD1. The specimen was PBMCs. The CDR3 region has the DNA TGCAGTGCTAGAGACCCTGGACAGGCCCAAGAGACCCAGTACTTC. This sequence encodes CSARDPGQAQETQYF.